The 27 T cell receptor beta chains below were found in one sample sequenced in a study of T cell repertoires in cytomegalovirus infection. TCRdb reanalysed the reads using MiXCR and keeps one entry per CDR3 protein. The sample includes hundreds of thousands of distinct CDR3 sequences, 17% of them seen just once. The sample consisted of PBMCs. The source is a human donor in good health (CMV status not recorded). Some clones in this sample may be carry-over from other donors' samples.

This clonotype was counted a few times. The chain has TRBV28 and TRBJ1-5; weak D call: TRBD1 (5 bases). Germline V lookup: CDR1 MDHEN, CDR2 SYDVKM. This CDR3 comprises 15 residues. Trimming cost V 7 bases and J 7 bases, with 20 bases left between them. The CDR3 reads CASTETPQGIQPQHF. The CDR3, as DNA: TGTGCCAGCACCGAGACCCCGCAGGGCATACAGCCCCAGCATTTT. The whole variable domain, remainder taken from reference TRBV28 and TRBJ1-5, is DVKVTQSSRYLVKRTGEKVFLECVQDMDHENMFWYRQDPGLGLRLIYFSYDVKMKEKGDIPEGYSVSREKKERFSLILESASTNQTSMYLCASTETPQGIQPQHFGDGTRLSIL.

Many counts were recorded for this clonotype. This sequence joins TRBV27 and TRBJ2-2; no clear D gene. CDR3 length equals 14 residues. The V gene lost 6 bases and the J gene lost 8 bases, with 16 bases spanning the gap. CDR1 is MNHEY and CDR2 is SMNVEV in the germline V gene (reference sequence). Here the CDR3 reads CASSISGSLGELFF. The CDR3 DNA sequence: TGTGCCAGCAGCATTTCCGGGTCTCTTGGGGAGCTGTTTTTT.

A few counts support this clonotype. The chain uses TRBV15 and TRBJ2-1, with D perhaps matching TRBD2 (5 bases). Trimming took off 3 bases at V and 3 bases at J, with 15 bases between the two ends. The germline V gene has CDR1 LNHNV and CDR2 YYDKDF (reference sequence). CDR3 length: 16 residues. The chain's CDR3 is CATSSEDFHHYNEQFF. The CDR3 region has the DNA TGTGCCACCAGCAGTGAGGACTTTCATCACTACAATGAGCAGTTCTTC.

This CDR3 is CAIQDSYNEQFF. In nucleotides, the CDR3 is TGTGCCATACAGGACAGCTACAATGAGCAGTTCTTC. The rearrangement joins TRBV10-3 to TRBJ2-1; D might be TRBD1 (6 bases). CDR1 and CDR2 from the germline V gene are ENHRY and SYGVKD. V dropped 9 bases and J dropped 3 bases, with 9 bases sitting between them. The CDR3 consists of 12 residues.

This clonotype was seen at least ten times. The chain employs TRBV7-8 and TRBJ1-5; D ambiguous. This CDR3 region has 16 residues. The V gene's germline CDR1 is SGHVS and CDR2 FQNEAQ. Trimming cost V 5 bases and J 0 bases, with 14 bases left between them. The CDR3 bases are TGTGCCAGCAGCCTCAAAGGAGTAACTAGCAATCAGCCCCAGCATTTT. Its translation: CASSLKGVTSNQPQHF. The full variable domain, completed using reference TRBV7-8 and TRBJ1-5, is GAGVSQSPRYKVAKRGQDVALRCDPISGHVSLFWYQQALGQGPEFLTYFQNEAQLDKSGLPSDRFFAERPEGSVSTLKIQRTQQEDSAVYLCASSLKGVTSNQPQHFGDGTRLSIL.

The rearrangement links TRBV19 to TRBJ1-5; 7 bases are a match to TRBD1. CDR3 length: 13 residues. Looked up from germline, CDR1 is LNHDA and CDR2 is SQIVND (reference sequence). The junction had 7 bases not matched to a gene; V was cut back by 8 bases and J by 6 bases. CDR3 protein: CASCRDSSQPQHF. As DNA, the CDR3 is TGTGCCAGTTGCCGGGACAGTAGTCAGCCCCAGCATTTT.

In its sample, this clonotype was seen many times. The chain couples TRBV5-4 to TRBJ2-1; possible D gene TRBD2, 7 bases. Looked up from germline, CDR1 is SGHNT and CDR2 is YYREEE (reference sequence). This CDR3 has 13 residues. Trimming took off 2 bases at V and 13 bases at J, with 16 bases between the two ends. This chain's CDR3 is CASSFRGADLQFF. As DNA, the CDR3 is TGTGCCAGCAGCTTCCGGGGGGCCGATCTCCAGTTCTTC.

V is TRBV7-9 and J is TRBJ1-1, with 9 bases aligning to TRBD1. Trimming removed 4 bases from V and 7 bases from J; junction bases left unmatched: 22. From germline, CDR1 is SEHNR and CDR2 FQNEAQ (reference sequence). The CDR3 loop spans 19 amino acids. The CDR3 sequence: CASSSPQDRGTSGGSEAFF. CDR3 DNA sequence: TGTGCCAGCAGCTCCCCCCAGGACAGGGGAACAAGCGGTGGCAGTGAAGCTTTCTTT.

V usage is TRBV27 and J usage is TRBJ2-3, with D uncertain. Germline assignment: CDR1 MNHEY and CDR2 SMNVEV (reference sequence). Trimming stripped 5 bases from V and 4 bases from J, with 10 bases between. This CDR3 spans 13 amino acids. The chain's CDR3 is CASSHQVPDTQYF. The CDR3 DNA sequence: TGTGCCAGCAGTCACCAGGTGCCAGATACGCAGTATTTT.

The sample holds one count of this clonotype. V is TRBV2 and J is TRBJ1-6; perhaps TRBD1 as D (5 bases). The germline CDR1 and CDR2 sequences are SNHLY and FYNNEI. The CDR3 contains 16 residues. V was trimmed by 3 bases and J by 5 bases, leaving 14 bases between them. The CDR3 sequence is CASSDSGTIDNSPLHF. CDR3 in DNA: TGTGCCAGCAGTGACTCAGGGACTATCGATAATTCACCCCTCCACTTT.

This clonotype turned up a few times. V usage is TRBV5-1 and J usage is TRBJ1-4, with 11 bases that match TRBD1. The CDR3 has 19 residues. V lost 0 bases and J lost 7; bases outside the gene matches: 14. Germline assignment: CDR1 SGHRS and CDR2 YFSETQ. The CDR3 sequence: CASSLGAVGQGASGEKLFF. CDR3 nucleotide sequence: TGCGCCAGCAGCTTGGGTGCAGTAGGACAGGGGGCCTCCGGTGAAAAACTGTTTTTT.

This clonotype was seen a few times. This chain joins TRBV20-1 and TRBJ1-5; weak D call: TRBD1 (5 bases). CDR1 is DFQATT, CDR2 SNEGSKA, per germline (reference sequence). Deletions cut 3 bases from V and 3 bases from J, with 15 bases between. This CDR3 comprises 15 residues. The CDR3 DNA reads as TGCAGTGCTAGGGCGCAGGGTCGGCACAATCAGCCCCAGCATTTT. Protein sequence: CSARAQGRHNQPQHF.

This clonotype was observed a handful of times. The rearrangement uses TRBV10-3 and TRBJ1-5; D is perhaps TRBD1 (6 bases). The germline V gene encodes CDR1 ENHRY and CDR2 SYGVKD. The CDR3 runs 13 residues. The ends were cut back, 6 bases at V and 5 bases at J, with 11 bases in the middle. The CDR3 spells CAIRGRTDQPQHF. The CDR3 coding sequence is TGTGCCATCAGGGGGCGGACAGATCAGCCCCAGCATTTT.

A few counts support this clonotype. This chain links TRBV6-4 with TRBJ2-3; D unclear. The CDR3 is 15 residues long. CDR1 and CDR2 (germline): MRHNA, SNTAGT. V lost 0 bases and J 3 bases, leaving 10 bases between the germline ends. This CDR3 reads CASSDSGDMTDTQYF. The CDR3 DNA reads TGTGCCAGCAGTGACTCTGGGGATATGACAGATACGCAGTATTTT.

For the CDR3, the DNA is TGTGCCAGCAGTGATCAGGGCTCCAGAGAGACCCAGTACTTC. It encodes CASSDQGSRETQYF. The chain recombines TRBV2 with TRBJ2-5; the D gene is possibly TRBD1 (5 bases). Germline V gives CDR1 SNHLY, CDR2 FYNNEI. V lost 3 bases to trimming and J lost 4 bases, with 12 bases between them. The CDR3 contains 14 residues.

V usage is TRBV5-6 and J usage is TRBJ2-1; D possibly uses TRBD1 or TRBD2 (5 bases each). The CDR3 has 12 residues. The germline CDR1 and CDR2 sequences are SGHDT and YYEEEE. V lost 1 base and J 10 bases, leaving 9 bases between the germline ends. This CDR3 is CASSLIGDEQFF. The CDR3 DNA sequence: TGTGCCAGCAGCTTGATTGGGGACGAGCAGTTCTTC.

V gene TRBV11-2 combines with J gene TRBJ2-5; tentatively, D is TRBD1 (5 bases). From germline, CDR1 is SGHAT and CDR2 FQNNGV. CDR3 length: 17 residues. Trimming shortened V by 3 bases and J by 5 bases, and 22 bases separated the two germline ends. The CDR3 region is CASSLGMGQGIEETQYF. CDR3 DNA sequence: TGTGCCAGCAGCTTGGGCATGGGGCAGGGAATTGAGGAGACCCAGTACTTC.

The rearrangement joins TRBV28 to TRBJ1-4, with D possibly being TRBD1 (6 bases). V shed 4 bases and J shed 5 bases, with 11 bases lying between them. This CDR3 comprises 14 residues. Germline CDR1 is MDHEN and CDR2 is SYDVKM. DNA of the CDR3: TGTGCCAGCAGTTCAGGACAGATGAATGAAAAACTGTTTTTT. It translates to CASSSGQMNEKLFF. The variable domain in full, completed from reference TRBV28 and TRBJ1-4, reads DVKVTQSSRYLVKRTGEKVFLECVQDMDHENMFWYRQDPGLGLRLIYFSYDVKMKEKGDIPEGYSVSREKKERFSLILESASTNQTSMYLCASSSGQMNEKLFFGSGTQLSVL.

This clonotype was observed at least ten times. The V call is TRBV27, the J call TRBJ1-5, with a weak D call TRBD1 (5 bases). This CDR3 is 12 amino acids long. Per the germline V gene, CDR1 is MNHEY and CDR2 is SMNVEV (reference sequence). V lost 5 bases, J lost 7 bases, and 9 bases lay in between. CDR3 DNA: TGTGCCAGCAGTGTATGGGGGCAGCCCCAGCATTTT. Translating it yields CASSVWGQPQHF.

This clonotype was seen many times. The chain recombines TRBV7-2 with TRBJ1-4; D is undetermined. Trimming left V 1 base short and J 5 bases short, with 14 bases between. The CDR3 runs 16 residues. Germline loops: CDR1 SGHTA, CDR2 FQGNSA. Written as DNA, the CDR3 is TGTGCCAGCAGCTTAGGGGTTCCAGGAGCAAATGAAAAACTGTTTTTT. Translation: CASSLGVPGANEKLFF.

This chain uses TRBV7-9 with TRBJ1-1, with 12 bases identical to TRBD1. CDR1 is SEHNR and CDR2 is FQNEAQ in the germline V gene (reference sequence). The CDR3 covers 17 residues. V gave up 1 base and J gave up 5 bases; unmatched junction bases: 8. CDR3 DNA sequence: TGTGCCAGCAGCTTAGGGGACAGGGGGCGAGCGTGGACTGAAGCTTTCTTT. This translates into CASSLGDRGRAWTEAFF.

This clonotype was detected only once. This chain connects TRBV20-1 to TRBJ2-7, with no clear D. Germline V lookup: CDR1 DFQATT, CDR2 SNEGSKA (reference sequence). Trimming removed 0 bases from V and 1 base from J, with 10 bases in between. This CDR3 comprises 14 residues. The CDR3 bases are TGCAGTGCTAGAGATCCAAAAGGGTCCTACGAGCAGTACTTC. Amino acids: CSARDPKGSYEQYF.

The sample holds many counts of this clonotype. The V and J genes are TRBV4-2 and TRBJ2-7; 10 nucleotides line up with TRBD1. J was trimmed by 4 bases and V by 2 bases; bases with no gene match: 11. The CDR3 loop spans 17 amino acids. The germline V gene has CDR1 LGHNA and CDR2 YNFKEQ. DNA of the CDR3: TGTGCCAGCAGCCAACTACTATTGACAGGGGGCAGGTACGAGCAGTACTTC. Translation: CASSQLLLTGGRYEQYF.

This clonotype was observed a few times. The chain recombines TRBV5-8 with TRBJ2-3, with TRBD1 as a possible D gene (6 bases). V was trimmed by 4 bases and J by 0 bases, leaving 12 bases between them. This CDR3 region has 15 residues. Germline V CDR1 and CDR2: SGHTS, YDEGEE. CDR3 region: CASSLLRGSTDTQYF. CDR3 DNA: TGTGCCAGCAGCCTTTTAAGGGGGAGCACAGATACGCAGTATTTT.

This clonotype has just a few counts. V and J are TRBV20-1 and TRBJ2-3; 7 bases map to TRBD1. Germline values: CDR1 DFQATT, CDR2 SNEGSKA (reference sequence). The CDR3 is 12 residues long. V lost 6 bases to trimming and J lost 5 bases; unmatched junction nucleotides: 5. In nucleotides, the CDR3 is TGCAGTGCAGGGGGCTCCGGAGATACGCAGTATTTT. Translating it yields CSAGGSGDTQYF.

The chain links TRBV19 to TRBJ1-5; no firm D call. Germline lookup yields CDR1 LNHDA and CDR2 SQIVND (reference sequence). The CDR3 runs to 13 residues. V lost 0 bases and J 9 bases, leaving 9 bases between the germline ends. CDR3 in amino acids: CASSIELFGPQHF. DNA of the CDR3: TGTGCCAGTAGTATAGAGCTCTTCGGGCCCCAGCATTTT.

The chain employs TRBV20-1 and TRBJ2-4; 7 positions agree with TRBD1. V trimming: 3 bases; J trimming: 9 bases; junction bases outside the gene matches: 11. CDR1 is DFQATT, CDR2 SNEGSKA, per germline (reference sequence). This CDR3 contains 14 residues. The CDR3 reads CSASGRGFYSIQYF. The CDR3 bases are TGCAGTGCTAGCGGCAGGGGGTTTTATAGCATTCAGTACTTC.